The next 30 T cell receptor beta chains were all read from a single sample in a study of shared clonotypes between healthy human individuals. Using immunoSEQ multiplex PCR, the repertoire was profiled, and TCRdb retains in-frame clones only, with some absent. The sample records approximately 460,000 clones, over 60% being singletons. Material for sequencing was PBMCs. Receptor source: a middle-aged woman in good health. Some clones in this sample may be carry-over from other donors' samples.

For this clone: This probably arose from a read error, given a far larger clone one base away. The chain combines TRBV6-4 with TRBJ2-6; D uncertain. V lost 2 bases to trimming and J lost 1 base, with 6 bases between them. The CDR3 runs 15 residues. Germline assignment: CDR1 MRHNA and CDR2 SNTAGT. The CDR3 is CASSDMRSGANVLTF. CDR3 sequence (DNA): TGTGCCAGCAGTGACATGCGATCTGGGGCCAACGTCCTGACTTTC.

The V call is TRBV18, the J call TRBJ1-2, with 11 nucleotides matching TRBD1. This CDR3 comprises 14 residues. Looked up from germline, CDR1 is KGHSH and CDR2 is LQKENI. Trimming removed 3 bases from V and 8 bases from J; junction bases left unmatched: 5. The CDR3 is CASSPRTGGTGYTF. DNA for the CDR3: TGTGCCAGCTCACCCCGGACAGGGGGCACGGGCTACACCTTC.

Turning to this clone: A much larger clone differs from this one at a single base, so this may be a read error. Within the sample, other DNA sequences also encode this same CDR3. The CDR3 DNA follows: TGTGCCGGAATTACGGGCCTGGGCGGTGGAGAGCTGTTTTTT. As protein: CAGITGLGGGELFF. The gene calls are TRBV30 and TRBJ2-2, with D unclear. The CDR3 is 14 residues long. From germline, CDR1 is GTSNPN and CDR2 SVGIG (reference sequence). V was cut by 8 bases and J by 11 bases, with 24 bases left in between. The whole variable domain, filled in from reference TRBV30 and TRBJ2-2, reads SQTIHQWPATLVQPVGSPLSLECTVEGTSNPNLYWYRQAAGRGLQLLFYSVGIGQISSEVPQNLSASRPQDRQFILSSKKLLLSDSGFYLCAGITGLGGGELFFGEGSRLTVL.

The CDR3 bases are TGTGCCAGCAGCCTTAGCGCAAGCTCCTACGAGCAGTACTTC. Its translation is CASSLSASSYEQYF. The chain joins TRBV9 to TRBJ2-7; D is possibly TRBD2 (5 bases). The V end was cut by 4 bases, the J end by 0 bases, with 11 bases between. Germline V gives CDR1 SGDLS, CDR2 YYNGEE. This CDR3 region has 14 residues.

The gene calls are TRBV11-3 and TRBJ2-7; maybe TRBD1 (6 bases). CDR1 SGHNT and CDR2 YENEEA come from the germline V gene. Trimming took 7 bases from V and 5 from J, leaving 18 bases between them. The CDR3 runs 14 residues. The CDR3 here is CASILRDKQDEQYF. CDR3 DNA sequence: TGTGCCAGCATCCTCCGGGACAAACAAGACGAGCAGTACTTC.

This clone appeared many times. This rearrangement joins TRBV4-2 to TRBJ1-5, with a possible D match to TRBD1 (5 bases). The V end was cut by 0 bases, the J end by 5 bases, with 11 bases between. This CDR3 spans 15 amino acids. CDR1 is LGHNA, CDR2 YNFKEQ, per germline. CDR3: CASSQDQGSHQPQHF. DNA for the CDR3: TGTGCCAGCAGCCAAGATCAGGGAAGCCATCAGCCCCAGCATTTT.

The chain links TRBV5-1 to TRBJ2-5; 7 nucleotides match TRBD1. CDR1 and CDR2 from the germline V gene are SGHRS and YFSETQ. The trim removed 4 bases at V and 5 bases at J, leaving 5 bases unmatched. CDR3 length: 13 residues. Here the CDR3 DNA reads TGCGCCAGCAGCCCGCAGGGGGAGGAGACCCAGTACTTC. Protein: CASSPQGEETQYF.

This clone was seen a single time. The chain combines TRBV6-6 with TRBJ2-2, with D unresolved. CDR1 is MNHNY and CDR2 is SVGAGI in the germline V gene (reference sequence). The CDR3 covers 14 residues. The V and J ends lost 7 bases and 0 bases respectively, with 9 bases between them. DNA for the CDR3: TGTGCCAGCATCAGGTCTTCGAACACCGGGGAGCTGTTTTTT. It codes for CASIRSSNTGELFF.

This clone was seen only a few times. This chain links TRBV9 with TRBJ2-3; 8 nucleotides line up with TRBD2. Per germline, CDR1 SGDLS and CDR2 YYNGEE. CDR3 size: 16 residues. The trim removed 4 bases at V and 2 bases at J, leaving 9 bases unmatched. CDR3 amino acids: CASSPDTLAVTDTQYF. CDR3 sequence (DNA): TGTGCCAGCAGCCCAGACACACTAGCGGTCACAGATACGCAGTATTTT.

Concerning this clone itself: Different DNA sequences within this sample yield the same CDR3. The chain links TRBV6-4 to TRBJ1-5; D uncertain. This CDR3 region has 13 residues. The V end was cut by 3 bases, the J end by 1 base, with 4 bases between. Looked up from germline, CDR1 is MRHNA and CDR2 is SNTAGT. CDR3 residues: CASSEGSNQPQHF. DNA of the CDR3: TGTGCCAGCAGTGAAGGAAGCAATCAGCCCCAGCATTTT.

This clone has a count of ten or more. Other DNA sequences of this sample code for an identical CDR3. The V gene is TRBV10-3, the J gene TRBJ2-6; 8 nucleotides agree with TRBD2. The CDR3 has 21 amino acids. In germline, CDR1 is ENHRY, CDR2 SYGVKD. J lost 0 bases, V lost 5 bases, and 18 bases had no gene match. The CDR3 is CAISTMGGFSGIGSGANVLTF. The CDR3 region has the DNA TGTGCCATCAGTACCATGGGGGGTTTTAGCGGGATAGGCTCTGGGGCCAACGTCCTGACTTTC.

Of note for this clone: This likely came from a read error, as a far larger clone is one base away. This chain connects TRBV7-9 to TRBJ2-5; no clear D gene. With 0 bases removed from V and 7 bases from J, the gap between germline ends came to 6 bases. Germline values: CDR1 SEHNR, CDR2 FQNEAQ (reference sequence). The CDR3 spans 12 residues. CDR3 in DNA: TGTGCCAGCAGCTTAGCGATCGGGACCCAGTACTTC. Its protein product is CASSLAIGTQYF.

This clone appeared once. V and J are TRBV10-3 and TRBJ1-5, with a possible D match to TRBD1 (5 bases). The germline gives CDR1 ENHRY, CDR2 SYGVKD. Trimming removed 3 bases from V and 0 bases from J, with 12 bases in between. The CDR3 contains 16 residues. The DNA for the CDR3 is TGTGCCATCAGTGACGGGACGGGGTATAGCAATCAGCCCCAGCATTTT. The encoded protein is CAISDGTGYSNQPQHF.

This clone was seen many times. This same CDR3 is encoded by further DNA sequences in the sample. This sequence joins TRBV7-3 and TRBJ2-7, with 9 bases identical to TRBD2. The CDR3 is 17 residues long. Germline CDR1 reads SGHTA; CDR2 reads FQGTGA. Trimming cost V 0 bases and J 5 bases; bases outside gene matches: 11. The CDR3 reads CASSLTPPGTSRHEQYF. The CDR3 nucleotides are TGTGCCAGCAGCTTAACGCCCCCCGGGACTAGCAGGCACGAGCAGTACTTC. Full variable domain (remainder filled in from reference TRBV7-3 and TRBJ2-7): GAGVSQTPSNKVTEKGKYVELRCDPISGHTALYWYRQSLGQGPEFLIYFQGTGAADDSGLPNDRFFAVRPEGSVSTLKIQRTERGDSAVYLCASSLTPPGTSRHEQYFGPGTRLTVT.

V gene TRBV28 combines with J gene TRBJ1-5; D ambiguous. V lost 6 bases and J 8 bases, leaving 14 bases between the germline ends. The CDR3 spans 13 residues. CDR1 is MDHEN and CDR2 is SYDVKM in the germline V gene. The CDR3 here is CASSKLPGEPQHF. CDR3 nucleotide sequence: TGTGCCAGCAGCAAGCTCCCGGGTGAGCCCCAGCATTTT.

Regarding this clone: A far more abundant clone sits one base away, making this likely a read error. The chain has TRBV29-1 and TRBJ2-7; no clear D. This CDR3 is 12 amino acids long. Germline V gives CDR1 SQVTM, CDR2 ANQGSEA. CDR3 nucleotide sequence: TGCAGCGTTGCGGCCCACGGTTACGAGAAGTACTTC. It is translated as CSVAAHGYEKYF.

This clone appeared once. The chain recombines TRBV5-1 with TRBJ1-2; D not resolved. Germline V gene data show CDR1 as SGHRS and CDR2 as YFSETQ. The CDR3 length is 14 residues. V lost 4 bases to trimming and J lost 1 base, with 11 bases between them. CDR3 protein: CASSPTDDNYGYTF. CDR3 bases: TGCGCCAGCAGCCCCACCGACGATAACTATGGCTACACCTTC.

This chain joins TRBV19 and TRBJ2-1, with 7 bases that match TRBD2. With 1 base clipped from V and 9 bases from J, the junction kept 12 bases outside the gene matches. The CDR3 has 16 amino acids. Germline V CDR1 and CDR2: LNHDA, SQIVND (reference sequence). The CDR3 reads CASSIVASGMMGEQFF. The CDR3, as DNA: TGTGCCAGTAGTATAGTAGCCAGCGGGATGATGGGTGAGCAGTTCTTC.

This sequence joins TRBV7-9 and TRBJ2-3; TRBD1 is a possible D gene (6 bases). V lost 4 bases and J 6 bases, leaving 20 bases between the germline ends. Germline CDR1 is SEHNR and CDR2 is FQNEAQ (reference sequence). This CDR3 contains 16 residues. This CDR3 reads CASSSGTTYLWDTQYF. In DNA form, the CDR3 reads TGTGCCAGCAGCTCGGGGACAACCTACTTATGGGATACGCAGTATTTT.

The V gene is TRBV29-1, the J gene TRBJ2-1; TRBD2 agrees at 8 bases. CDR3 size: 13 residues. Germline V gene lookup returns CDR1 SQVTM and CDR2 ANQGSEA. With 7 bases clipped from V and 6 bases from J, the junction kept 8 bases outside the gene matches. The CDR3 region has the DNA TGCAGCGGCACCGGGACTAGTGTCAATGAGCAGTTCTTC. It encodes CSGTGTSVNEQFF.

Remarks on this clone: This is likely an artifact of a read error, given a far larger clone one base away. This CDR3 is also generated by other DNA sequences in the sample. The chain links TRBV6-6 to TRBJ2-4, with TRBD1 matching 12 bases. The CDR3 length is 15 residues. Germline CDR1 MNHNY, CDR2 SVGAGI (reference sequence). The CDR3 region is CASNRDRGPGNIQYF. The CDR3 DNA is TGTGCCAGCAACCGGGACAGGGGGCCGGGAAACATCCAGTACTTC.

This chain's CDR3 is CASSFYLETRDEQYF. CDR3 nucleotide sequence: TGTGCCAGCAGTTTCTATTTAGAGACTCGGGACGAGCAGTACTTC. V and J are TRBV27 and TRBJ2-7, with D unresolved. The V gene's germline CDR1 is MNHEY and CDR2 SMNVEV (reference sequence). Trimming pared 3 bases from V and 5 bases from J, leaving 17 bases between. This CDR3 contains 15 residues.

Details on this clone: Only one base separates this from a far larger clonotype, so it likely reflects a read error. This chain connects TRBV30 to TRBJ2-4; D call uncertain. Germline CDR1 GTSNPN, CDR2 SVGIG (reference sequence). With 3 bases removed from V and 7 bases from J, the gap between germline ends came to 13 bases. CDR3 length: 13 amino acids. The CDR3 region is CAWSAKETNIQYF. DNA for the CDR3: TGTGCCTGGAGCGCAAAGGAGACCAACATTCAGTACTTC.

The V gene is TRBV6-6, the J gene TRBJ2-4; D might be TRBD2 (6 bases). The CDR3 is 16 residues long. Germline CDR1 and CDR2: MNHNY and SVGAGI (reference sequence). Between the trimmed V and J ends, which lost 6 bases and 1 base, there was a span of 16 bases. The CDR3 reads CASSAPREWAKNIQYF. The CDR3 coding sequence is TGTGCCAGCAGCGCACCCCGGGAGTGGGCCAAAAACATTCAGTACTTC.

Points on this clone: This may stem from a read error, because a much larger clone lies one nucleotide away. CDR3 nucleotides: TGTGCCAGCAGCTTACAGGGGGACTATGGCTACACCTTC. Amino acids: CASSLQGDYGYTF. The chain employs TRBV7-9 and TRBJ1-2, with 7 bases lining up with TRBD1. The J segment lost 3 bases and the V segment lost 2 bases, leaving 0 bases of the junction unmatched. Germline V gene lookup returns CDR1 SEHNR and CDR2 FQNEAQ (reference sequence). The CDR3 is 13 residues long.

This clone occurred once. A single base separates this from a much larger clone, so it may be a read error. Other DNA sequences in this specimen translate into the identical CDR3. V gene TRBV27 combines with J gene TRBJ2-2; 10 bases map to TRBD2. The CDR3 is 18 residues long. Germline loops: CDR1 MNHEY, CDR2 SMNVEV (reference sequence). V dropped 7 bases and J dropped 2; count of bases not matched to a gene: 13. The CDR3 loop reads CASILVLAGVYNTGELFF. CDR3 DNA sequence: TGTGCCAGCATCCTCGTTCTAGCGGGAGTCTATAACACCGGGGAGCTGTTTTTT.

Of note for this clone: Only one base separates this from a far larger clonotype, so it likely reflects a read error. This same CDR3 is encoded by further DNA sequences in the sample. The chain joins TRBV29-1 to TRBJ2-3, with 7 nucleotides matching TRBD1. The CDR3 totals 13 residues. Germline values: CDR1 SQVTM, CDR2 ANQGSEA. The ends lost 7 bases at V and 1 base at J; junction bases unmatched: 5. The CDR3 nucleotides are TGCAGCGCAAGGCAGGGGGGCACAGATACGCAGTATTTT. Protein sequence: CSARQGGTDTQYF.

CDR3 sequence reads: CASSMGQSQFF. The CDR3 nucleotides are TGTGCCAGTAGTATGGGACAATCACAGTTCTTC. This sequence joins TRBV19 and TRBJ2-1; perhaps TRBD1 as D (6 bases). Trimming shortened V by 3 bases and J by 13 bases, and 10 bases separated the two germline ends. The germline V gene encodes CDR1 LNHDA and CDR2 SQIVND (reference sequence). CDR3 length: 11 residues.

This chain connects TRBV7-8 to TRBJ2-7; 10 nucleotides agree with TRBD2. This CDR3 has 15 amino acids. Looked up from germline, CDR1 is SGHVS and CDR2 is FQNEAQ. The V gene end was trimmed by 0 bases and the J gene end by 2 bases; junction bases not matched to a gene: 1. CDR3 amino acids: CASSLATSGTYEQYF. The CDR3 nucleotides are TGTGCCAGCAGCTTAGCCACTAGCGGGACCTACGAGCAGTACTTC.

This chain joins TRBV20-1 and TRBJ2-7; D is ambiguous. Deletions cut 5 bases from V and 5 bases from J, with 7 bases between. The CDR3 is 10 residues long. CDR1 DFQATT and CDR2 SNEGSKA come from the germline V gene (reference sequence). CDR3 residues: CSAVQHEQYF. The CDR3 DNA sequence: TGCAGTGCTGTACAGCACGAGCAGTACTTC.